A selection of T cell receptor beta chains follows, all from one sample in a study of cytomegalovirus exposure and HLA in healthy donors. Clones were read by immunoSEQ multiplex PCR, and TCRdb kept only the in-frame ones, dropping some. This sample has about 190,000 clones, with about 81% found just once. What was sequenced was PBMCs. These receptors all come from a woman under 30 in good health and CMV-seronegative. Both conserved end residues are part of each CDR3. A D gene is named only where the DNA matches it firmly. Not every row has a clone size; where given, it reads once, few, many or a size class.

TRBJ2-2 | TRBD2 | TRBV11-2 | - | TGTGCCAGCAGCGCCACTAGCGGCACCGGGGAGCTGTTTTTT | CASSATSGTGELFF
TRBJ2-5 | - | TRBV6-5 | - | TGTGCCAGCAGTTACTCGCATTGGCCCGAAGAGACCCAGTACTTC | CASSYSHWPEETQYF
TRBJ2-7 | TRBD1 | TRBV7-8 | - | TGTGCCACCCGAGACCGGGACAGGTCCTACGAGCAGTACTTC | CATRDRDRSYEQYF
TRBJ2-7 | TRBD2 | TRBV6-6 | - | TGTGCCAGCAGTTACACCGGGGGGACCCTCTACGAGCAGTACTTC | CASSYTGGTLYEQYF
TRBJ2-2 | TRBD1 | TRBV7-9 | - | TGTGCCAGCAGCCCGACAGGGACCGGGGAGCTGTTTTTT | CASSPTGTGELFF
TRBJ2-5 | - | TRBV15 | few | TGTGCCACCAGCAGAGATACAGCACAAGAGACCCAGTACTTC | CATSRDTAQETQYF
TRBJ2-3 | - | TRBV7-9 | - | TGTGCCAGCAGCTCCAGGGGCCCGAGCACAGATACGCAGTATTTT | CASSSRGPSTDTQYF
TRBJ1-1 | - | TRBV6-6 | - | - | CASSSSRGTEAFF
TRBJ1-2 | - | TRBV20-1 | - | TGCAGTGCGAACTCTAGGGGGGGCTACACCTTC | CSANSRGGYTF
TRBJ2-3 | TRBD2 | TRBV6-5 | - | TGTGCCAGCAGGGTACTAGCGGGAAGCACAGATACGCAGTATTTT | CASRVLAGSTDTQYF